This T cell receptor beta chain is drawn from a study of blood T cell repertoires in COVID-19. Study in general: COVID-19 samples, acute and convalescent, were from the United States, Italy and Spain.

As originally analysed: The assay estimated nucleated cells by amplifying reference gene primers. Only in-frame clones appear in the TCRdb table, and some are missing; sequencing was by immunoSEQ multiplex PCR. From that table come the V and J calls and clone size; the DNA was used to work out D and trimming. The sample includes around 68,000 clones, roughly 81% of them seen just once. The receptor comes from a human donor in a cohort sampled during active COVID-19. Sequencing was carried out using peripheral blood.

The CDR3 DNA follows: TGTGCCAGCAGCATAAGGGGAGGCCGGGGGAAAGAGACCCAGTACTTC. Encoded protein: CASSIRGGRGKETQYF. The V and J genes are TRBV7-9 and TRBJ2-5; D might be TRBD2 (6 bases). This CDR3 spans 16 amino acids. Germline CDR1 SEHNR, CDR2 FQNEAQ (reference sequence). Trimming removed 5 bases from V and 3 bases from J, with 19 bases in between.